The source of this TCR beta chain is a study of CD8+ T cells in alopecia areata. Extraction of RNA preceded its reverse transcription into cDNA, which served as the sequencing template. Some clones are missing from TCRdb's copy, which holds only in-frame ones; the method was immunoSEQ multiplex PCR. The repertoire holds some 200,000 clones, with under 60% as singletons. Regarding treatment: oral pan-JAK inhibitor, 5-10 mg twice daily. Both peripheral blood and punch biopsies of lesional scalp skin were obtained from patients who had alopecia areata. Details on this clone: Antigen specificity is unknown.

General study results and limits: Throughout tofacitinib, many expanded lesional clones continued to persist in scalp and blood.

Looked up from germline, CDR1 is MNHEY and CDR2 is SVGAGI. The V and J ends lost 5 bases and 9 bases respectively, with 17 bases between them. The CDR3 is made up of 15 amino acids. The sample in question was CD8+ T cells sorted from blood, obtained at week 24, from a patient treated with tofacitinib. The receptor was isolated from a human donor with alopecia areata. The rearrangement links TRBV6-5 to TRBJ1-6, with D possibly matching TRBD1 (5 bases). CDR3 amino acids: CASSPPGSPSSPLHF. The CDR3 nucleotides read TGTGCCAGCAGTCCCCCAGGGTCCCCCTCTTCACCCCTCCACTTT.